This T cell receptor (beta chain) was profiled in a study of blood T cell repertoires in COVID-19 (dated by TCRdb to about 2020). For context, the study as a whole: Samples covering the acute and convalescent phases of COVID-19 were provided by collaborators in the United States, Italy and Spain. The sample metadata nearly always contained a de-identified subject ID, COVID-19 status, age in years and sex. The prospective study material was composed of cDNA or gDNA derived from T cells, B-cell-depleted T cells, or PBMCs. Where available, HLA class I and class II types were taken from metadata supplied by the sample provider and were not determined by assay-based typing. The repertoires were made available in a free public database intended to serve as a resource for research on the immune response to SARS-CoV-2. The samples were drawn from two sources: the first 160 participants of the ongoing ImmuneRACE study, and fewer than 1,500 subjects contributed by 6 global collaborators. The dataset comprised deeply sampled blood TCRbeta repertoires from subjects exposed to, actively infected with, or recovered from COVID-19. Paper-wide results and their limitations: The quantity of clinical and demographic metadata differed by source and by participant and was supplied without curation.

The CDR3 numbers 13 residues from cysteine through phenylalanine. The kept DNA is CDR3 alone, 39 bases in frame from the first base. V is shortened by 3 bases, J by 1 base, and the region joining them spans 7 bases. The germline V gene provides CDR1 ENHRY and CDR2 SYGVKD. TCRbeta CDR3 regions were amplified from genomic DNA using the immunoSEQ Assay, a bias-controlled multiplex PCR. Per the source publication's procedure: The number of nucleated cells in each sample was estimated by amplification of reference gene primers within the assay. To quantify the absolute abundance of each unique TCRbeta CDR3 rearrangement, sequence reads were collapsed and filtered. For each sample, productive Simpson clonality was calculated by taking the square root of Simpson's diversity index across productive rearrangements. TCRdb mirrors the immuneACCESS table, restricted to in-frame sequences. Some clones are absent from its copies; in checked studies, under half trace to an unresolved V gene, and the reason for the others is unknown. Clone size and V and J calls were adopted from that table, with D and trimming inferred from the DNA. This sample gives under 140,000 clones in total; nearly 80% of them show up just once. Clones ranked in the top ten supply around 16% of the sample.

The collaborating institutions used their own protocols to collect whole blood in K2EDTA tubes. Collaborator samples were shipped for TCRbeta analysis as frozen whole blood, isolated PBMCs, or DNA extracted from either sample type. Concerning this clone: Its binding antigen is unknown. No base quality information exists; no much larger clone differs at one position.

The sequencing input was peripheral blood. The rearrangement combines TRBV10-3 with TRBJ2-7; a tentative D match to TRBD1 spans 5 bases. This clonotype was sampled from a woman of 80 years or more with active or convalescent COVID-19. The bases are TGTGCCATCAGTGACACAGGTTCCTACGAGCAGTACTTC. This codes for CAISDTGSYEQYF.